The 22 T cell receptor beta chains below all came from one sample that was sequenced in a study of cytomegalovirus exposure and HLA in healthy donors. Primers: 60 Vbeta forward and 13 Jbeta reverse. TCRdb keeps only in-frame clones here, not all; method: immunoSEQ multiplex PCR. The repertoire consists of some 120,000 clones, with over 8.5% occurring once and the leading ten covering approximately 6.4%. Material for sequencing was PBMCs. The receptors shown here come from a woman in her thirties or forties in good health and CMV-seropositive.

V usage is TRBV2 and J usage is TRBJ1-1, with no clear D. Per germline, CDR1 SNHLY and CDR2 FYNNEI. The ends were cut back, 3 bases at V and 6 bases at J, with 11 bases in the middle. This CDR3 region has 13 residues. Written as DNA, the CDR3 is TGTGCCAGCAGTGATGGCGGGGAGCCTGAAGCTTTCTTT. Its translation is CASSDGGEPEAFF.

The V and J genes are TRBV5-1 and TRBJ2-5, with D perhaps TRBD2 (5 bases). The J call may be wrong; the DNA end is better matched by TRBJ2-7. The germline V gene encodes CDR1 SGHRS and CDR2 YFSETQ. This CDR3 has 13 amino acids. The CDR3 is CASSLGGDYEQYF. As DNA, the CDR3 is TGCGCCAGCAGCTTGGGGGGAGACTACGAGCAGTACTTC.

J is TRBJ1-2 and V is TRBV5-1; TRBD1 matches 10 bases. In germline, CDR1 is SGHRS, CDR2 YFSETQ. J was trimmed by 7 bases and V by 1 base; bases with no gene match: 7. The CDR3 totals 15 residues. CDR3 protein: CASSLTGTGAGGYTF. DNA for the CDR3: TGCGCCAGCAGCTTGACCGGGACAGGGGCTGGTGGCTACACCTTC. The whole variable domain, remainder taken from reference TRBV5-1 and TRBJ1-2, is KAGVTQTPRYLIKTRGQQVTLSCSPISGHRSVSWYQQTPGQGLQFLFEYFSETQRNKGNFPGRFSGRQFSNSRSEMNVSTLELGDSALYLCASSLTGTGAGGYTFGSGTRLTVV.

This clone has more than one count but fewer than ten. The rearrangement links TRBV18 to TRBJ2-7; no clear D gene. The CDR3 length is 14 residues. The V gene's germline CDR1 is KGHSH and CDR2 LQKENI. The V and J ends lost 0 bases and 0 bases respectively, with 6 bases between them. In DNA form, the CDR3 reads TGTGCCAGCTCACCACCGTATAGCTCCTACGAGCAGTACTTC. Translated: CASSPPYSSYEQYF.

This clone was counted between two and nine times. CDR3 in amino acids: CASSQDRVPYEQYF. For the CDR3, the DNA is TGTGCCAGCAGCCAGGACAGGGTCCCCTACGAGCAGTACTTC. The V gene is TRBV6-5, the J gene TRBJ2-7; 8 positions agree with TRBD1. This CDR3 has 14 residues. CDR1 is MNHEY and CDR2 is SVGAGI in the germline V gene. V gave up 6 bases and J gave up 2 bases; unmatched junction bases: 6.

The V and J genes are TRBV7-3 and TRBJ1-1; 8 bases are shared with TRBD1. Germline-derived CDR1 and CDR2 are SGHTA and FQGTGA. This CDR3 spans 13 amino acids. Germline trimming cut 5 bases from V and 5 bases from J; bases unmatched to any gene: 4. CDR3 loop: CASSKDRVTEAFF. In DNA, the CDR3 is TGTGCCAGCAGCAAGGACAGGGTTACTGAAGCTTTCTTT.

V and J are TRBV2 and TRBJ2-5, with unresolved D. CDR1 SNHLY and CDR2 FYNNEI come from the germline V gene. Trimming removed 4 bases at V and 7 bases at J, with 7 bases between. CDR3 size: 11 residues. CDR3 DNA: TGTGCCAGCAGTGGCGGTGGGACCCAGTACTTC. The encoded protein is CASSGGGTQYF. Full variable domain (missing parts from reference TRBV2 and TRBJ2-5): EPEVTQTPSHQVTQMGQEVILRCVPISNHLYFYWYRQILGQKVEFLVSFYNNEISEKSEIFDDQFSVERPDGSNFTLKIRSTKLEDSAMYFCASSGGGTQYFGPGTRLLVL.

This sequence joins TRBV2 and TRBJ1-5, with 8 bases that match TRBD1. The CDR3 sequence is 13 residues long. V dropped 6 bases and J dropped 6; count of bases not matched to a gene: 4. Germline V lookup: CDR1 SNHLY, CDR2 FYNNEI. DNA of the CDR3: TGTGCCAGCAGACCGACAGGGGCTCAGCCCCAGCATTTT. The encoded protein is CASRPTGAQPQHF.

This clone showed up just a few times. V is TRBV6-5 and J is TRBJ1-2; D possibly corresponds to TRBD1 (6 bases). Germline V gene lookup returns CDR1 MNHEY and CDR2 SVGAGI. The V gene lost 6 bases and the J gene lost 2 bases, with 13 bases spanning the gap. The CDR3 consists of 14 residues. Written as DNA, the CDR3 is TGTGCCAGCAGAACGGGACAATACAACTATGGCTACACCTTC. Its translation: CASRTGQYNYGYTF.

The rearrangement uses TRBV28 and TRBJ2-7; the match to TRBD1 covers 9 bases. The CDR3 spans 18 residues. Trimming removed 6 bases from V and 6 bases from J; junction bases left unmatched: 21. Germline lookup yields CDR1 MDHEN and CDR2 SYDVKM. The CDR3 spells CASRLKTFGQGRNFEQYF. The CDR3 DNA reads TGTGCCAGCAGGCTAAAAACTTTCGGACAGGGGAGAAATTTCGAGCAGTACTTC.

This clone was seen only a few times. CDR3 residues: CASSLGGRGSYEQYF. The CDR3 region has the DNA TGTGCCAGCAGCTTAGGAGGCAGGGGCTCCTACGAGCAGTACTTC. The chain has TRBV13 and TRBJ2-7; possible D gene TRBD1, 6 bases. There are 15 residues in the CDR3. Trimming took off 0 bases at V and 0 bases at J, with 9 bases between the two ends. From germline, CDR1 is PRHDT and CDR2 FYEKMQ (reference sequence).

The chain joins TRBV19 to TRBJ1-2; D is uncertain. Trimming stripped 5 bases from V and 2 bases from J, with 12 bases between. Germline lookup yields CDR1 LNHDA and CDR2 SQIVND (reference sequence). The CDR3 has 14 amino acids. Written as DNA, the CDR3 is TGTGCCAGTAGTGGTCAGGTCACCAACTATGGCTACACCTTC. Amino acids: CASSGQVTNYGYTF.

V and J are TRBV5-6 and TRBJ1-1, with D unclear. V was cut by 2 bases and J by 1 base, with 12 bases left in between. This CDR3 spans 15 amino acids. CDR1 and CDR2 from the germline V gene are SGHDT and YYEEEE. The CDR3 sequence is CASSFRLSRNTEAFF. The CDR3, as DNA: TGTGCCAGCAGCTTCCGCCTTTCCAGGAACACTGAAGCTTTCTTT.

This clone was seen a handful of times. V and J are TRBV28 and TRBJ1-2; TRBD1 matches at 8 bases. The junction had 13 bases not matched to a gene; V was cut back by 10 bases and J by 3 bases. CDR3 size: 15 residues. CDR1 and CDR2 from the germline V gene are MDHEN and SYDVKM. This CDR3 is CAISRTGRTDYGYTF. Written as DNA, the CDR3 is TGTGCCATCTCCCGGACAGGGCGGACGGACTATGGCTACACCTTC.

J is TRBJ2-5 and V is TRBV2, with unresolved D. Trimming stripped 2 bases from V and 5 bases from J, with 9 bases between. The CDR3 totals 13 residues. Germline V gene data show CDR1 as SNHLY and CDR2 as FYNNEI. As DNA, the CDR3 is TGTGCCAGCAGTGAACGGGTTTTCGAGACCCAGTACTTC. Translation gives CASSERVFETQYF.

The rearrangement links TRBV6-4 to TRBJ2-3; 12 bases align to TRBD2. The V and J ends lost 5 bases and 2 bases, in that order; junction bases with no gene match: 2. This CDR3 region has 15 residues. Germline V CDR1 and CDR2: MRHNA, SNTAGT. CDR3 DNA sequence: TGTGCCAGCAGTAGACTAGCGGGGGCCACAGATACGCAGTATTTT. This encodes CASSRLAGATDTQYF.

The chain recombines TRBV7-9 with TRBJ2-7, with a tentative D call TRBD1 (6 bases). The CDR3 has 15 amino acids. Trimming removed 3 bases from V and 3 bases from J, with 15 bases in between. Germline V gene lookup returns CDR1 SEHNR and CDR2 FQNEAQ (reference sequence). The CDR3 bases are TGTGCCAGCAGCTTCTCGAGTCAGGGGTACTACGAGCAGTACTTC. Its protein product is CASSFSSQGYYEQYF.

The chain employs TRBV4-1 and TRBJ2-1; 7 bases match TRBD2. There are 16 residues in the CDR3. J was trimmed by 2 bases and V by 1 base; bases with no gene match: 5. Germline CDR1 reads MGHRA; CDR2 reads YSYEKL. CDR3 protein: CASSQGGGSPYNEQFF. CDR3 DNA sequence: TGCGCCAGCAGCCAAGGGGGGGGGTCTCCCTACAATGAGCAGTTCTTC.

The rearrangement links TRBV5-6 to TRBJ2-1, with no clear D. The CDR3 is 14 amino acids. The V end lost 2 bases, the J end lost 0 bases, and 6 bases lay between the germline ends. The germline CDR1 and CDR2 sequences are SGHDT and YYEEEE. The CDR3 region is CASSFIVSYNEQFF. The DNA for the CDR3 is TGTGCCAGCAGCTTTATAGTCTCCTACAATGAGCAGTTCTTC.

The table lists this clone with a few counts. The V and J genes are TRBV6-4 and TRBJ1-1; possibly TRBD1 for D (6 bases). Germline V gene lookup returns CDR1 MRHNA and CDR2 SNTAGT. This CDR3 is 14 amino acids long. The V end was cut by 6 bases, the J end by 1 base, with 12 bases between. This chain's CDR3 is CASRSDRTNTEAFF. In DNA, the CDR3 is TGTGCCAGCAGATCCGACAGGACGAACACTGAAGCTTTCTTT.

The rearrangement links TRBV5-4 to TRBJ1-5; D remains ambiguous. The CDR3 is made up of 15 amino acids. Germline loops: CDR1 SGHNT, CDR2 YYREEE (reference sequence). V lost 0 bases, J lost 5 bases, and 12 bases lay in between. Here the CDR3 reads CASSLDGEGDQPQHF. Written as DNA, the CDR3 is TGTGCCAGCAGCTTGGATGGAGAGGGAGATCAGCCCCAGCATTTT.

This clone was seen a few times. The CDR3 protein is CASSPGQGGNYGYTF. CDR3 nucleotide sequence: TGTGCCAGCAGTCCTGGACAGGGTGGTAACTATGGCTACACCTTC. The chain uses TRBV27 and TRBJ1-2; TRBD1 agrees at 8 bases. CDR1 and CDR2 (germline): MNHEY, SMNVEV (reference sequence). V was clipped by 5 bases and J by 1 base; unmatched bases: 6. The CDR3 totals 15 residues.